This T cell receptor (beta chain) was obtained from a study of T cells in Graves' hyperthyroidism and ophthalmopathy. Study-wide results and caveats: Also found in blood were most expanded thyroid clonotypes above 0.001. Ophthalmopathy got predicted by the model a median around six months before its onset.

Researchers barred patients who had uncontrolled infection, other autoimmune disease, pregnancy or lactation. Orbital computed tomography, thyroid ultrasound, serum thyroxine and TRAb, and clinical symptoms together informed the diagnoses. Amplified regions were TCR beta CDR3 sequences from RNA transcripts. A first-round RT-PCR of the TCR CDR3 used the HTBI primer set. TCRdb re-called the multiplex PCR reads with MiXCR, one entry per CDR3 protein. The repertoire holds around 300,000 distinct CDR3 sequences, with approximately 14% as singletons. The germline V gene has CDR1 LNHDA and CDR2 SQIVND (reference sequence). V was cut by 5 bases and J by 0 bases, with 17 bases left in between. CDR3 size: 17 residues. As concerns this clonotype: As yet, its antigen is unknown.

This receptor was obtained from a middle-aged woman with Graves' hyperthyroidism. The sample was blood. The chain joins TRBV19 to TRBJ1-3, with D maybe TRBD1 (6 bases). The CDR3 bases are TGTGCCAGTAGTCCTCGGATGGGGGCAAGCTCTGGAAACACCATATATTTT. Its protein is CASSPRMGASSGNTIYF.